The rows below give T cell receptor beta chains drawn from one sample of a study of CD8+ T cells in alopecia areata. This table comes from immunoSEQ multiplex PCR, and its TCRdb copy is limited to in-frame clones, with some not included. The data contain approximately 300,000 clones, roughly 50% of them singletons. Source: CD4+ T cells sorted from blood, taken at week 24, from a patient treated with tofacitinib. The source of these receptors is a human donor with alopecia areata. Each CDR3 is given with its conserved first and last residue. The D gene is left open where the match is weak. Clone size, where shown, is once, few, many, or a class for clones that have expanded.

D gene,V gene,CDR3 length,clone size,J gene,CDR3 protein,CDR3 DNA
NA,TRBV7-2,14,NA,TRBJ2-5,CASSLGHSGETQYF,TGTGCCAGCAGCTTAGGGCACTCAGGAGAGACCCAGTACTTC
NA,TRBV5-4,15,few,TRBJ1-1,CASSLGAGVNTEAFF,TGTGCCAGCAGCCTCGGCGCAGGGGTGAACACTGAAGCTTTCTTT
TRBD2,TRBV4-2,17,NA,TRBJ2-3,CASSQVGRGLGTDTQYF,TGTGCCAGCAGCCAAGTTGGTCGGGGACTAGGGACAGATACGCAGTATTTT
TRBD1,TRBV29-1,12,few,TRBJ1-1,CSVARGHTEAFF,TGCAGCGTAGCCAGGGGGCACACTGAAGCTTTCTTT
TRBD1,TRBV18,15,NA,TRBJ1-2,CASSPRDSLVGGYTF,TGTGCCAGCTCACCACGGGACAGCCTGGTAGGGGGCTACACCTTC
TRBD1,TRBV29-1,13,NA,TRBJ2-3,CSAGKSGGDTQYF,TGCAGCGCGGGCAAGTCAGGGGGAGATACGCAGTATTTT
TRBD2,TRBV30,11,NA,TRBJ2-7,CAWSDAGTSNF,TGTGCCTGGAGCGACGCCGGGACTAGCAACTTC
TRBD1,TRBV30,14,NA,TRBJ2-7,CAWRATTGGYEQHF,TGTGCCTGGAGGGCCACTACAGGGGGCTACGAGCAGCACTTC
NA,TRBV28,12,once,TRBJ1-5,CASRISNQPQHF,TGTGCCAGCCGAATTAGCAATCAGCCCCAGCATTTT
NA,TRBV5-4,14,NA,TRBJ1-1,CASSFGGANTEAFF,TGTGCCAGCAGCTTCGGTGGGGCGAACACTGAAGCTTTCTTT
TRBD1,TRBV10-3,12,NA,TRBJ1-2,CAISATGDGYTF,TGTGCCATCAGTGCGACAGGGGATGGCTACACCTTC
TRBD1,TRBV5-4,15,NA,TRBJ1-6,CASSLAVGQGSPLHF,TGTGCCAGCAGCTTGGCTGTCGGACAGGGATCACCCCTCCACTTT
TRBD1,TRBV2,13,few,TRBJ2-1,CASGWTGDNEQFF,TGTGCCAGCGGGTGGACAGGGGACAATGAGCAGTTCTTC
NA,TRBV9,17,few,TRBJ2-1,CASSAVSRTLTYNEQFF,TGTGCCAGCAGCGCGGTTTCCCGGACCCTAACCTACAATGAGCAGTTCTTC
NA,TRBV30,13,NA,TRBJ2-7,CAWSVTGCYEQYF,TGTGCCTGGAGTGTAACAGGGTGCTACGAGCAGTACTTC
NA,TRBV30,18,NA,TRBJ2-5,CAWSVFPIGQGRRETQYF,TGTGCCTGGAGTGTATTCCCCATAGGCCAGGGTAGGAGGGAGACCCAGTACTTC
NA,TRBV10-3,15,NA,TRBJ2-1,CAISDSSSTTNEQFF,TGTGCCATCAGTGACAGTTCCTCTACTACAAATGAGCAGTTCTTC
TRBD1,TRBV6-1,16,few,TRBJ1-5,CASSDRDRGSNQPQHF,TGTGCCAGCAGTGACCGGGACAGGGGAAGCAATCAGCCCCAGCATTTT
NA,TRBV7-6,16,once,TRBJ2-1,CASSSERDPAYNEQFF,TGTGCCAGCAGCTCTGAACGGGATCCCGCCTACAATGAGCAGTTCTTC